This T cell receptor beta chain came from a study of beta chain features in type 1 diabetes. The entirety of the isolated RNA underwent reverse transcription, so expressed TCRB transcripts were sequenced. Produced via immunoSEQ multiplex PCR; TCRdb's table is partial and in-frame only. The data show hundreds of thousands of clones, 15% seen once. This clone was detected only a few times. Its antigen remains unidentified. Whole-study results and caveats: The study found that naive, central memory and Treg TCRB repertoires appeared more similar in patients than in healthy donors.

This CDR3 has 16 amino acids. In germline, CDR1 is SGHRS, CDR2 YFSETQ. V lost 1 base to trimming and J lost 8 bases; unmatched junction nucleotides: 10. The sequencing sample was made of naive CD4+ T cells from blood. This TCR was recovered from a man younger than 35 in good health. The chain joins TRBV5-1 to TRBJ2-1; 9 bases line up with TRBD1. CDR3 nucleotide sequence: TGCGCCAGCAGCTTGTCCGGGACAGGGAGAGTCGATGAGCAGTTCTTC. It is translated as CASSLSGTGRVDEQFF.